These 17 T cell receptor beta chains share one sample of origin, sequenced in a study of T cells in Graves' hyperthyroidism and ophthalmopathy. RNA transcripts provided the source from which TCR beta CDR3 regions were amplified. Using the HTBI primer set, a first-round RT-PCR was run on the TCR CDR3. TCRdb called the multiplex PCR reads again in MiXCR, with one record for every CDR3 protein. This table holds a few hundred thousand distinct CDR3 sequences, 15% to 19% found once. Sequences were obtained from blood. The source is a woman aged 25 to 39 with Graves' hyperthyroidism.

A note on this clonotype: This may be a read error: a much more frequent sequence differs by one nucleotide. V and J are TRBV7-2 and TRBJ2-5; 8 nucleotides match TRBD2. Germline lookup yields CDR1 SGHTA and CDR2 FQGNSA. The CDR3 has 13 amino acids. The CDR3 sequence: CASSLGLAKTHYF. The DNA of the CDR3 is TGTGCCAGCAGCTTAGGACTAGCGAAGACCCATTACTTC.

This clonotype was found many times. CDR3 nucleotide sequence: TGCAGTGCTAGAGGTTTTAGGGGGAGTGAAGAGACCCAGTACTTC. Amino acids: CSARGFRGSEETQYF. The chain carries TRBV20-1 and TRBJ2-5, with a tentative D call TRBD1 (6 bases). CDR1 is DFQATT, CDR2 SNEGSKA, per germline (reference sequence). This CDR3 contains 15 residues. The germline V and J ends were trimmed by 1 base and 3 bases, with 15 bases remaining between them.

The chain is built from TRBV11-2 and TRBJ1-2, with 9 bases lining up with TRBD1. V gave up 4 bases and J gave up 4 bases; unmatched junction bases: 4. This CDR3 region has 14 residues. Per the germline V gene, CDR1 is SGHAT and CDR2 is FQNNGV. The CDR3 region is CASSYMGQGYGYTF. The CDR3 DNA follows: TGTGCCAGCAGCTATATGGGACAGGGCTATGGCTACACCTTC.

This clonotype has at least ten counts. V usage is TRBV2 and J usage is TRBJ1-5; perhaps TRBD1 as D (5 bases). The germline gives CDR1 SNHLY, CDR2 FYNNEI. The CDR3 length is 15 residues. Trimming took off 6 bases at V and 2 bases at J, with 14 bases between the two ends. In DNA form, the CDR3 reads TGTGCCAGCAGCAGGGACCTTGGGGGCAATCAGCCCCAGCATTTT. Amino acid sequence: CASSRDLGGNQPQHF.

The sample holds many counts of this clonotype. The genes are TRBV27 and TRBJ2-7; D unclear. V lost 6 bases and J lost 0, with 9 bases in between. The CDR3 covers 13 residues. The germline V gene encodes CDR1 MNHEY and CDR2 SMNVEV (reference sequence). The CDR3 sequence: CASRSIYSYEQYF. CDR3 DNA: TGTGCCAGCAGGAGCATCTACTCCTACGAGCAGTACTTC.

This clonotype was observed many times. The rearrangement uses TRBV30 and TRBJ1-2; unclear D gene. This CDR3 comprises 15 residues. The V gene's germline CDR1 is GTSNPN and CDR2 SVGIG (reference sequence). The V gene lost 0 bases and the J gene lost 4 bases, with 15 bases spanning the gap. In DNA, the CDR3 is TGTGCCTGGAGTGTACGAGGGATCACCTTCTATGGCTACACCTTC. Translated: CAWSVRGITFYGYTF.

This clonotype was picked up a small number of times. For the CDR3, the DNA is TGTGCCAGCAGCCCTCATAACACCGGGGAGCTGTTTTTT. Translated, it gives CASSPHNTGELFF. The chain links TRBV6-2 or TRBV6-3 to TRBJ2-2, with D hard to call. This CDR3 is 13 amino acids long. Germline assignment: CDR1 MNHEY and CDR2 SVGEGT. V lost 6 bases and J 2 bases, leaving 7 bases between the germline ends.

The chain employs TRBV5-1 and TRBJ2-5; D call uncertain. V lost 1 base and J 0 bases, leaving 7 bases between the germline ends. Germline CDR1 and CDR2: SGHRS and YFSETQ. CDR3 length equals 14 residues. The DNA of the CDR3 is TGCGCCAGCAGCTTGCGGAACTACCAAGAGACCCAGTACTTC. Its translation is CASSLRNYQETQYF.

This clonotype was picked up many times. The chain is built from TRBV5-5 and TRBJ2-7, with D perhaps assigned TRBD1 or TRBD2 (5 bases each). This CDR3 contains 13 residues. V lost 7 bases and J lost 3, with 14 bases in between. The germline V gene encodes CDR1 SGHKS and CDR2 YYEKEE (reference sequence). The CDR3 reads CASAPGPRYEQYF. The DNA for the CDR3 is TGTGCCAGCGCACCGGGGCCGCGCTACGAGCAGTACTTC.

This clonotype was observed a handful of times. This chain links TRBV9 with TRBJ2-7; TRBD2 is a possible D gene (6 bases). The CDR3 extends over 15 amino acids. The V end was cut by 3 bases, the J end by 4 bases, with 17 bases between. Germline-derived CDR1 and CDR2 are SGDLS and YYNGEE. The DNA for the CDR3 is TGTGCCAGCAGCGGACCGGGACTGGGGACTTACGAGCAGTACTTC. This translates into CASSGPGLGTYEQYF. The full variable domain, completed using reference TRBV9 and TRBJ2-7, is DSGVTQTPKHLITATGQRVTLRCSPRSGDLSVYWYQQSLDQGLQFLIQYYNGEERAKGNILERFSAQQFPDLHSELNLSSLELGDSALYFCASSGPGLGTYEQYFGPGTRLTVT.

A few counts support this clonotype. The chain carries TRBV4-1 and TRBJ2-2; 8 nucleotides align to TRBD1. This CDR3 spans 15 amino acids. Germline values: CDR1 MGHRA, CDR2 YSYEKL. After removal of 6 bases from V and 5 bases from J, the junction contained 8 bases not matched to a gene. The DNA for the CDR3 is TGCGCCAGCAGGCCCGGGACAGGTTTAACCGGGGAGCTGTTTTTT. Translating gives CASRPGTGLTGELFF.

There are many counts of this clonotype. The chain has TRBV9 and TRBJ1-1; D is unresolved. CDR1 and CDR2 from the germline V gene are SGDLS and YYNGEE. V was shortened by 4 bases and J by 0 bases, with 13 bases between the two germline ends. The CDR3 has 15 amino acids. CDR3 amino acids: CASSLEDGLNTEAFF. Written as DNA, the CDR3 is TGTGCCAGCAGCTTAGAGGACGGATTGAACACTGAAGCTTTCTTT.

Many counts were recorded for this clonotype. The V and J genes are TRBV5-1 and TRBJ1-1; no definite D call. Looked up from germline, CDR1 is SGHRS and CDR2 is YFSETQ. The CDR3 covers 14 residues. With 4 bases removed from V and 1 base from J, the gap between germline ends came to 11 bases. The CDR3 DNA follows: TGCGCCAGCAGCCGCCTCTCCACGAACACTGAAGCTTTCTTT. Amino acids: CASSRLSTNTEAFF.

This clonotype came up many times. This rearrangement joins TRBV3-1 to TRBJ2-7, with 11 nucleotides matching TRBD2. CDR1 is LGHDT and CDR2 is YNNKEL in the germline V gene (reference sequence). With V trimmed by 2 bases and J by 6 bases, 6 bases remained unmatched. There are 15 residues in the CDR3. CDR3 DNA sequence: TGTGCCAGCAGCCAACTAACTAGCGGGAGTACCGAGCAGTACTTC. It translates to CASSQLTSGSTEQYF.

In this sample, this clonotype turned up many times. This chain joins TRBV9 and TRBJ1-4; 10 positions agree with TRBD1. This CDR3 has 14 amino acids. V gave up 0 bases and J gave up 12 bases; unmatched junction bases: 5. Germline V gene sequence: CDR1 SGDLS, CDR2 YYNGEE. The CDR3, as DNA: TGTGCCAGCAGCGTAGGACAGGGGGCAAGAGAACTGTTTTTT. Residues: CASSVGQGARELFF. Variable domain in full (rest from reference TRBV9 and TRBJ1-4): DSGVTQTPKHLITATGQRVTLRCSPRSGDLSVYWYQQSLDQGLQFLIQYYNGEERAKGNILERFSAQQFPDLHSELNLSSLELGDSALYFCASSVGQGARELFFGSGTQLSVL.

This clonotype was detected only a few times. For the CDR3, the DNA is TGCAGCGTTGAAGTGAGTAGCGATCATTCCTACGAGCAGTACTTC. Translating it yields CSVEVSSDHSYEQYF. V is TRBV29-1 and J is TRBJ2-7; D is perhaps TRBD2 (5 bases). Trimming cost V 1 base and J 1 base, with 14 bases left between them. The CDR3 has 15 residues. Germline lookup yields CDR1 SQVTM and CDR2 ANQGSEA.

This rearrangement joins TRBV6-1 to TRBJ2-7, with TRBD1 identical over 11 bases. Trimming cost V 6 bases and J 3 bases; bases outside gene matches: 7. This CDR3 spans 15 amino acids. Germline V gene data show CDR1 as MNHNS and CDR2 as SASEGT. CDR3 residues: CASRGTGTGGYEQYF. CDR3 coding DNA: TGTGCCAGCAGAGGCACCGGGACAGGGGGCTACGAGCAGTACTTC.